The 10 T cell receptor beta chains given below trace back to one sample, sequenced in a study of T cells in localized non-small cell lung cancer. Data came from immunoSEQ multiplex PCR; TCRdb stores just in-frame clones and leaves some out. This repertoire shows fewer than 45,000 clones, 86% found once; its top ten account for roughly 7%. Sequencing used peripheral blood, obtained before any cancer treatment. The receptors shown here come from a woman aged 18 to 55 with stage III lung adenocarcinoma.

The chain recombines TRBV7-9 with TRBJ1-2, with D possibly TRBD1 on 5 matching bases. This CDR3 has 15 residues. Germline CDR1 is SEHNR and CDR2 is FQNEAQ (reference sequence). V lost 5 bases and J lost 3, with 16 bases in between. The CDR3 sequence is CASSAPWRGDYGYTF. DNA for the CDR3: TGTGCCAGCAGCGCCCCGTGGAGGGGCGACTATGGCTACACCTTC.

The J gene is TRBJ1-2, the V gene TRBV19, with unresolved D. The CDR3 is 14 residues long. The V end was cut by 7 bases, the J end by 1 base, with 13 bases between. From germline, CDR1 is LNHDA and CDR2 SQIVND (reference sequence). CDR3 nucleotides: TGTGCCAGTATAGGTGAACGGCATAACTATGGCTACACCTTC. Its translation: CASIGERHNYGYTF.

Remarks on this clone: Mismatch with germline at one junction end may stem from a read error. The V call is TRBV6-1, the J call TRBJ2-3; TRBD2 matches 12 bases. From germline, CDR1 is MNHNS and CDR2 SASEGT. The CDR3 runs to 14 residues. The CDR3 region is CAGRLAGETGTQYF. The CDR3 bases are TGTGCCGGACGACTAGCGGGAGAAACAGGTACGCAGTATTTT.

The chain uses TRBV11-2 and TRBJ2-3; D is ambiguous. This CDR3 is built from 13 residues. CDR1 is SGHAT, CDR2 FQNNGV, per germline. The V end lost 2 bases, the J end lost 5 bases, and 8 bases lay between the germline ends. The CDR3 DNA is TGTGCCAGCAGCTTAATGGCGGAAGATACGCAGTATTTT. It specifies CASSLMAEDTQYF.

This clone has more than one count but fewer than ten. The chain is built from TRBV7-6 and TRBJ2-3; possibly TRBD2 for D (5 bases). The CDR3 is made up of 14 amino acids. The V end lost 0 bases, the J end lost 14 bases, and 18 bases lay between the germline ends. CDR1 and CDR2 from the germline V gene are SGHVS and FNYEAQ. The CDR3 reads CASSLAPAGEVGYF. CDR3 DNA sequence: TGTGCCAGCAGCTTAGCCCCCGCGGGCGAGGTTGGGTATTTT.

The chain carries TRBV5-5 and TRBJ1-2; TRBD1 matches 7 bases. CDR1 is SGHKS and CDR2 is YYEKEE in the germline V gene (reference sequence). This CDR3 comprises 13 residues. With 2 bases clipped from V and 13 bases from J, the junction kept 11 bases outside the gene matches. CDR3 amino acids: CASSLRQGTSLTF. CDR3 DNA sequence: TGTGCCAGCAGCTTAAGACAGGGTACAAGTCTCACCTTC.

V usage is TRBV18 and J usage is TRBJ1-6, with D unclear. Trimming pared 2 bases from V and 10 bases from J, leaving 12 bases between. This CDR3 contains 14 residues. In germline, CDR1 is KGHSH, CDR2 LQKENI. The CDR3 loop is CASSPSSLPSPLHF. DNA of the CDR3: TGTGCCAGCTCACCATCTTCGTTACCCTCACCCCTCCACTTT.

This clone has just a few counts. The chain has TRBV2 and TRBJ1-2; D gene ambiguous. The length of the CDR3 is 14 residues. Germline values: CDR1 SNHLY, CDR2 FYNNEI. The V and J ends lost 1 base and 7 bases respectively, with 13 bases between them. The CDR3 bases are TGTGCCAGCAGTGAAGTGGCGGTTTTGGGTGGCTACACCTTC. It specifies CASSEVAVLGGYTF.

The chain has TRBV9 and TRBJ2-5; D gene uncertain. The V gene's germline CDR1 is SGDLS and CDR2 YYNGEE. This CDR3 is 15 amino acids long. Trimming pared 0 bases from V and 5 bases from J, leaving 14 bases between. The CDR3 DNA reads TGTGCCAGCAGCGTAGGTGAGACCACCCGGGAGACCCAGTACTTC. It yields the protein CASSVGETTRETQYF.

The genes are TRBV2 and TRBJ1-3; TRBD1 matches at 7 bases. Germline assignment: CDR1 SNHLY and CDR2 FYNNEI. V lost 4 bases, J lost 0 bases, and 18 bases stayed unmatched. The CDR3 has 20 residues. The CDR3 nucleotides are TGTGCCAGCAGTGGAAGGCGGGGGGTGGGACAGCCCACCTCTGGAAACACCATATATTTT. Translation gives CASSGRRGVGQPTSGNTIYF. Complete variable domain (other parts from reference TRBV2 and TRBJ1-3): EPEVTQTPSHQVTQMGQEVILRCVPISNHLYFYWYRQILGQKVEFLVSFYNNEISEKSEIFDDQFSVERPDGSNFTLKIRSTKLEDSAMYFCASSGRRGVGQPTSGNTIYFGEGSWLTVV.